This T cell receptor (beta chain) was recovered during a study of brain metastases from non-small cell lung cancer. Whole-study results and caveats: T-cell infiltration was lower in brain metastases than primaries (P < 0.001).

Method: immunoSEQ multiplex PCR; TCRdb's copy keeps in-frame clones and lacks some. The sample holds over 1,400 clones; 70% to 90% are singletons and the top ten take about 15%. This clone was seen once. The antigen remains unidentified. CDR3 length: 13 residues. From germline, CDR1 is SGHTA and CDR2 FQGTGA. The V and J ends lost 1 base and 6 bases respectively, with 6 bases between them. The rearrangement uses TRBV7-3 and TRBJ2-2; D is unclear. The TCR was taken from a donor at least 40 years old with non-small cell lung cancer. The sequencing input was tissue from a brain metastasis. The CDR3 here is CASSLNMAGELFF. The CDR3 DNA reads TGTGCCAGCAGCTTAAACATGGCCGGGGAGCTGTTTTTT. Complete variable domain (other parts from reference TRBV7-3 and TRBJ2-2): GAGVSQTPSNKVTEKGKYVELRCDPISGHTALYWYRQSLGQGPEFLIYFQGTGAADDSGLPNDRFFAVRPEGSVSTLKIQRTERGDSAVYLCASSLNMAGELFFGEGSRLTVL.